This TCR beta chain was retrieved from a study of Ad26.COV2.S vaccination and SARS-CoV-2 variants. Across the whole study: Dosing was one shot or two shots 56 days apart.

Some clones are missing from TCRdb's copy, which holds only in-frame ones; the method was immunoSEQ multiplex PCR. Among about 350,000 clones listed, around 89% were seen once. Study conclusions and caveats: Individuals receiving vaccine had higher spike-specific TCR breadth than placebo recipients did. With respect to non-spike TCR breadth, vaccine and placebo recipients were similar. Reported post-vaccination CD8+ and CD4+ T cell responses to spike showed substantial breadth.

This clone has just one count. Antigen unknown. Treatment reported: around 19 received Ad26.COV2.S at low or high dose, single or two shots; roughly five received placebo; per-sample allocation not given. Samples came from day 63 after the first vaccine or placebo injection. The V end lost 1 base, the J end lost 6 bases, and 9 bases lay between the germline ends. The germline CDR1 and CDR2 sequences are SGHTA and FQGNSA. This CDR3 region has 13 residues. The specimen was peripheral blood, collected in a trial of Ad26.COV2.S vaccine versus placebo. The sequence came from a person aged 18 to 59 who received the Ad26.COV2.S COVID-19 vaccine or a placebo. This chain connects TRBV7-2 to TRBJ2-5, with D unclear. The CDR3 reads CASSLDVGKTQYF. CDR3 coding DNA: TGTGCCAGCAGCTTAGACGTCGGCAAGACCCAGTACTTC. The full variable domain, rest sourced from reference TRBV7-2 and TRBJ2-5, is GAGVSQSPSNKVTEKGKDVELRCDPISGHTALYWYRQSLGQGLEFLIYFQGNSAPDKSGLPSDRFSAERTGGSVSTLTIQRTQQEDSAVYLCASSLDVGKTQYFGPGTRLLVL.